Included here is one TCR beta chain sequence, with context. Its antigen is not identified. This record belongs to a study of identical twins. MiXCR was run by TCRdb on the 5' RACE reads, yielding one entry per CDR3 protein. This table holds approximately 680,000 distinct CDR3 sequences, just over 7% found once. General observations from the study: Invariant MAIT and iNKT cells may have partly biased zero-insertion analyses. Excess low generation probability was seen in twin-shared out-of-frame alpha sequences.

V lost 2 bases to trimming and J lost 2 bases; unmatched junction nucleotides: 4. CDR1 and CDR2 (germline): SEHNR, FQNEAQ (reference sequence). This CDR3 is 15 amino acids long. This sample also appeared in a second study, on yellow fever vaccine responses in identical twins.

The TCR originated in a woman aged 18-29 years in good health. This rearrangement joins TRBV7-9 to TRBJ1-1, with TRBD1 matching 8 bases. Sequenced sample: PBMCs. Here the CDR3 reads CASSLQGAHNTEAFF. The CDR3 bases are TGTGCCAGCAGCTTACAGGGGGCGCATAACACTGAAGCTTTCTTT.